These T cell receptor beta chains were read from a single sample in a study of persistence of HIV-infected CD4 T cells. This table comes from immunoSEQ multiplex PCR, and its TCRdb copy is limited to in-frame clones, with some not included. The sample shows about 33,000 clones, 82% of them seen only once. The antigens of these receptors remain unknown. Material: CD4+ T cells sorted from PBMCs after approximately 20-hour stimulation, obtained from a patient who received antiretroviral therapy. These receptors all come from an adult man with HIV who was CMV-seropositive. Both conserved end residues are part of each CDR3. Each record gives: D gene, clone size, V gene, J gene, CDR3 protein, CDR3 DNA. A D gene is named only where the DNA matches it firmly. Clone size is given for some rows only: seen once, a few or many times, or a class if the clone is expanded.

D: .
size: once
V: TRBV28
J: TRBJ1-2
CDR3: CASSTLGSGYTF
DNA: TGTGCCAGCAGCACCCTGGGGTCTGGCTACACCTTC

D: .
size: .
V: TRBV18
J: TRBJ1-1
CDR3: CASSPRTGSLNTEAFF
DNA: TGTGCCAGCTCACCACGAACAGGGTCCCTGAACACTGAAGCTTTCTTT

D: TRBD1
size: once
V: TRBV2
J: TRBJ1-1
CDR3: CASNRDRDTEAFF
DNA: TGTGCCAGCAATCGGGACAGGGACACTGAAGCTTTCTTT

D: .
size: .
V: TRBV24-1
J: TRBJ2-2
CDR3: CATSAEDGNTGELFF
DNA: TGTGCCACCAGTGCCGAGGACGGGAACACCGGGGAGCTGTTTTTT

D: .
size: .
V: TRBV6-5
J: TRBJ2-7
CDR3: CASSFGEVTYEQYF
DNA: TGTGCCAGCAGTTTTGGGGAGGTGACCTACGAGCAGTACTTC

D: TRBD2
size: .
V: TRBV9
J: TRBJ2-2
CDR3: CASSVATGGVAGELFF
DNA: TGTGCCAGCAGCGTAGCTACGGGAGGGGTTGCCGGGGAGCTGTTTTTT

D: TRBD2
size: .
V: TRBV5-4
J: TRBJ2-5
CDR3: CASSPETSSSETQYF
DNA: TGTGCCAGCAGCCCGGAGACTAGCTCGAGTGAGACCCAGTACTTC

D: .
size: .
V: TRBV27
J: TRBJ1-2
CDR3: CASSLQGYYGYTF
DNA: TGTGCCAGCAGTTTACAGGGGTACTATGGCTACACCTTC

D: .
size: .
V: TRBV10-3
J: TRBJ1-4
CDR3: CAISDLEGTKLFF
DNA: TGTGCCATCAGTGACCTGGAGGGGACAAAACTGTTTTTT

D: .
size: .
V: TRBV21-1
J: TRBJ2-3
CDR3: CASSGGIGCPSTDTQYF
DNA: TGTGCCAGCAGCGGGGGTATCGGCTGCCCTAGCACAGATACGCAGTATTTT

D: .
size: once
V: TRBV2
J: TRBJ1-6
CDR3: CASRGRGKRGSPLHF
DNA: TGTGCCAGCAGGGGCAGGGGCAAGAGAGGTTCACCCCTCCACTTT

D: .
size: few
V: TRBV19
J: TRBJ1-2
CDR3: CASTPGQYPNYGYTF
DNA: TGTGCCAGTACCCCTGGACAGTACCCTAACTATGGCTACACCTTC

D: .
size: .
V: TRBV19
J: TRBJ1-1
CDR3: CASSPERGNTEAFF
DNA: TGTGCCAGTAGTCCCGAACGGGGGAACACTGAAGCTTTCTTT

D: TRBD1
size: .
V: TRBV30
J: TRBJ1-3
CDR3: CAWRYRGIVNTIYF
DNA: TGTGCCTGGCGATACAGGGGGATTGTAAACACCATATATTTT

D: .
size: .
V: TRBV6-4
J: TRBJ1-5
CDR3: CASSPGLNQPQHF
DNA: TGTGCCAGCAGTCCCGGACTCAATCAGCCCCAGCATTTT

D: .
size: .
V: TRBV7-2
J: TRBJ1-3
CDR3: CASSPRRGRAGNTIYF
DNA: TGTGCCAGCAGCCCACGACGGGGTCGAGCTGGAAACACCATATATTTT

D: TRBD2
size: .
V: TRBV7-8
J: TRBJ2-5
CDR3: CASRRLAGYQETQYF
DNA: TGTGCCAGCAGGAGACTAGCGGGGTACCAAGAGACCCAGTACTTC

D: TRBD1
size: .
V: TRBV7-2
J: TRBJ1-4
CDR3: CASSATGPNEKLFF
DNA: TGTGCCAGCAGCGCGACAGGGCCTAATGAAAAACTGTTTTTT

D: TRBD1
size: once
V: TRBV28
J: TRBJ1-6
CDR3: CASSTGTGALWLHF
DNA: TGTGCCAGCAGTACCGGGACAGGGGCCCTCTGGCTCCACTTT

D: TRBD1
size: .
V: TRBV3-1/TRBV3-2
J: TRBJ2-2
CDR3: CASSHGTGYSGELFF
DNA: TGTGCCAGCAGCCACGGGACAGGGTACAGCGGGGAGCTGTTTTTT

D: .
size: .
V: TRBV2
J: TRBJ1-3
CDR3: CASSEVPAGNTIYF
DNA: TGTGCCAGCAGTGAAGTCCCAGCTGGAAACACCATATATTTT

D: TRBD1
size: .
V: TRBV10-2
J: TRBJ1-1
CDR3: CASMSGQVSNTEAFF
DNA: TGCGCCAGCATGTCGGGACAGGTATCGAACACTGAAGCTTTCTTT

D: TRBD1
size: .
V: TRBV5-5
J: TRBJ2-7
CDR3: CASSLAGTGLREQYF
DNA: TGTGCCAGCAGCTTGGCCGGGACAGGGCTCCGCGAGCAGTACTTC

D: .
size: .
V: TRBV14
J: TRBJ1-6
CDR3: CASSPNLQSPLHF
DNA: TGTGCCAGCAGCCCCAACCTACAGTCACCCCTCCACTTT

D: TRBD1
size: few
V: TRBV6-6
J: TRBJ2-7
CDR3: CASSQGGRSYEQYF
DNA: TGTGCCAGCAGCCAAGGGGGCCGATCCTACGAGCAGTACTTC

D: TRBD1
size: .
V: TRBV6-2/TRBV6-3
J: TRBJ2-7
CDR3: CASSGTGILYEQYF
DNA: TGTGCCAGCAGTGGGACAGGGATACTCTACGAGCAGTACTTC

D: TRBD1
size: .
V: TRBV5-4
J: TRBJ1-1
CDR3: CASSRGQGNTEAFF
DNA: TGTGCCAGCAGCAGGGGACAGGGGAACACTGAAGCTTTCTTT

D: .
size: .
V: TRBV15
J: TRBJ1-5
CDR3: CATSRSLDQPQHF
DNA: TGTGCCACCAGCAGGAGCCTAGATCAGCCCCAGCATTTT

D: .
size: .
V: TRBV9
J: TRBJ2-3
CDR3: CASSEAVDTQYF
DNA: TGTGCCAGCAGCGAGGCTGTGGATACGCAGTATTTT

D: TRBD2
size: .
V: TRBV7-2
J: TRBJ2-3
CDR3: CASSPWTSLMNTQYF
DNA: TGTGCCAGCAGCCCCTGGACTAGCTTAATGAATACGCAGTATTTT

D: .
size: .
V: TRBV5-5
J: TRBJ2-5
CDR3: CASSGGLAQETQYF
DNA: TGTGCCAGCAGCGGGGGGCTGGCACAAGAGACCCAGTACTTC

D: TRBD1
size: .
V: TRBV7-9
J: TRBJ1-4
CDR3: CASSKGTGGINEKLFF
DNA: TGTGCCAGCAGCAAAGGGACAGGGGGCATTAATGAAAAACTGTTTTTT

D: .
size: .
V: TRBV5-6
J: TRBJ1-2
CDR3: CASSLDRKRGLRYGYTF
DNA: TGTGCCAGCAGCTTGGACAGGAAAAGGGGGTTGAGGTATGGCTACACCTTC

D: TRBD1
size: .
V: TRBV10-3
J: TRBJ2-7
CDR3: CAIRTGTGPYEQYF
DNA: TGTGCCATCAGGACCGGGACAGGACCCTACGAGCAGTACTTC

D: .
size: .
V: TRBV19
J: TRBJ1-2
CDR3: CASAPQFDRNYGYTF
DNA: TGTGCCAGTGCTCCACAATTTGACAGGAACTATGGCTACACCTTC

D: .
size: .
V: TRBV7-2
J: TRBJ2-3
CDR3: CASSLGGARRGDTQYF
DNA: TGTGCCAGCAGCTTAGGCGGGGCTCGGAGGGGAGATACGCAGTATTTT

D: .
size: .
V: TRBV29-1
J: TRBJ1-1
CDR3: CSTLTGTEAFF
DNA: TGCAGCACATTAACGGGTACTGAAGCTTTCTTT

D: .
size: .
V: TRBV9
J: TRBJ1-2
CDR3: CASSHRGWGGYTF
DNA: TGTGCCAGCAGCCATCGTGGGTGGGGTGGCTACACCTTC

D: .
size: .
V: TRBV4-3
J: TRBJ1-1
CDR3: CASSHRQGEGNTEAFF
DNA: TGCGCCAGCAGCCACCGCCAAGGCGAGGGGAACACTGAAGCTTTCTTT

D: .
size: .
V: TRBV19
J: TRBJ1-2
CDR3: CASSPRQTANYGYTF
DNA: TGTGCCAGTAGCCCAAGACAAACAGCTAACTATGGCTACACCTTC

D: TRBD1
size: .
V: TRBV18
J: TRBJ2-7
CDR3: CASQTIRQGYYEQYF
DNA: TGTGCCAGCCAGACTATCCGACAGGGGTATTACGAGCAGTACTTC

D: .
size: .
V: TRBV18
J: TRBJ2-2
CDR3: CASSPGLNSYTNTGELFF
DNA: TGTGCCAGCTCACCAGGACTAAATTCCTACACGAACACCGGGGAGCTGTTTTTT

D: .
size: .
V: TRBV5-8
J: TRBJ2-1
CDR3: CASSLPGEQFF
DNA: TGTGCCAGCAGCTTGCCCGGGGAGCAGTTCTTC

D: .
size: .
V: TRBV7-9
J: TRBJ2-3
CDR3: CASSLAQGNTQYF
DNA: TGTGCCAGCAGCTTAGCGCAAGGAAATACGCAGTATTTT

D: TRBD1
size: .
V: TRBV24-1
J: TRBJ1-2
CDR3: CATSDLGQAYGYTF
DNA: TGTGCCACCAGTGATTTGGGACAGGCCTATGGCTACACCTTC

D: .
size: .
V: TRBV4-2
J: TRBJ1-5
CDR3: CASSQVVLTNQPQHF
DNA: TGTGCCAGCAGCCAAGTCGTACTGACCAATCAGCCCCAGCATTTT

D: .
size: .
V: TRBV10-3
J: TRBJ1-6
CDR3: CAISEMQNSPLHF
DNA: TGTGCCATCAGTGAGATGCAGAATTCACCCCTCCACTTT

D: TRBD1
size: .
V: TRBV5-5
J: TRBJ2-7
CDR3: CASITGTGGNEQYF
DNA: TGTGCCAGCATCACCGGGACAGGGGGAAACGAGCAGTACTTC

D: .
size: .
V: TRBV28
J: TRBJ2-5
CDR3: CASIRRGGWETQYF
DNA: TGTGCCAGCATACGGAGGGGGGGCTGGGAGACCCAGTACTTC

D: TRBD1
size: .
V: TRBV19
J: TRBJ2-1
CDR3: CASRDRGNNEQFF
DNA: TGTGCCAGTAGGGACAGGGGTAATAATGAGCAGTTCTTC